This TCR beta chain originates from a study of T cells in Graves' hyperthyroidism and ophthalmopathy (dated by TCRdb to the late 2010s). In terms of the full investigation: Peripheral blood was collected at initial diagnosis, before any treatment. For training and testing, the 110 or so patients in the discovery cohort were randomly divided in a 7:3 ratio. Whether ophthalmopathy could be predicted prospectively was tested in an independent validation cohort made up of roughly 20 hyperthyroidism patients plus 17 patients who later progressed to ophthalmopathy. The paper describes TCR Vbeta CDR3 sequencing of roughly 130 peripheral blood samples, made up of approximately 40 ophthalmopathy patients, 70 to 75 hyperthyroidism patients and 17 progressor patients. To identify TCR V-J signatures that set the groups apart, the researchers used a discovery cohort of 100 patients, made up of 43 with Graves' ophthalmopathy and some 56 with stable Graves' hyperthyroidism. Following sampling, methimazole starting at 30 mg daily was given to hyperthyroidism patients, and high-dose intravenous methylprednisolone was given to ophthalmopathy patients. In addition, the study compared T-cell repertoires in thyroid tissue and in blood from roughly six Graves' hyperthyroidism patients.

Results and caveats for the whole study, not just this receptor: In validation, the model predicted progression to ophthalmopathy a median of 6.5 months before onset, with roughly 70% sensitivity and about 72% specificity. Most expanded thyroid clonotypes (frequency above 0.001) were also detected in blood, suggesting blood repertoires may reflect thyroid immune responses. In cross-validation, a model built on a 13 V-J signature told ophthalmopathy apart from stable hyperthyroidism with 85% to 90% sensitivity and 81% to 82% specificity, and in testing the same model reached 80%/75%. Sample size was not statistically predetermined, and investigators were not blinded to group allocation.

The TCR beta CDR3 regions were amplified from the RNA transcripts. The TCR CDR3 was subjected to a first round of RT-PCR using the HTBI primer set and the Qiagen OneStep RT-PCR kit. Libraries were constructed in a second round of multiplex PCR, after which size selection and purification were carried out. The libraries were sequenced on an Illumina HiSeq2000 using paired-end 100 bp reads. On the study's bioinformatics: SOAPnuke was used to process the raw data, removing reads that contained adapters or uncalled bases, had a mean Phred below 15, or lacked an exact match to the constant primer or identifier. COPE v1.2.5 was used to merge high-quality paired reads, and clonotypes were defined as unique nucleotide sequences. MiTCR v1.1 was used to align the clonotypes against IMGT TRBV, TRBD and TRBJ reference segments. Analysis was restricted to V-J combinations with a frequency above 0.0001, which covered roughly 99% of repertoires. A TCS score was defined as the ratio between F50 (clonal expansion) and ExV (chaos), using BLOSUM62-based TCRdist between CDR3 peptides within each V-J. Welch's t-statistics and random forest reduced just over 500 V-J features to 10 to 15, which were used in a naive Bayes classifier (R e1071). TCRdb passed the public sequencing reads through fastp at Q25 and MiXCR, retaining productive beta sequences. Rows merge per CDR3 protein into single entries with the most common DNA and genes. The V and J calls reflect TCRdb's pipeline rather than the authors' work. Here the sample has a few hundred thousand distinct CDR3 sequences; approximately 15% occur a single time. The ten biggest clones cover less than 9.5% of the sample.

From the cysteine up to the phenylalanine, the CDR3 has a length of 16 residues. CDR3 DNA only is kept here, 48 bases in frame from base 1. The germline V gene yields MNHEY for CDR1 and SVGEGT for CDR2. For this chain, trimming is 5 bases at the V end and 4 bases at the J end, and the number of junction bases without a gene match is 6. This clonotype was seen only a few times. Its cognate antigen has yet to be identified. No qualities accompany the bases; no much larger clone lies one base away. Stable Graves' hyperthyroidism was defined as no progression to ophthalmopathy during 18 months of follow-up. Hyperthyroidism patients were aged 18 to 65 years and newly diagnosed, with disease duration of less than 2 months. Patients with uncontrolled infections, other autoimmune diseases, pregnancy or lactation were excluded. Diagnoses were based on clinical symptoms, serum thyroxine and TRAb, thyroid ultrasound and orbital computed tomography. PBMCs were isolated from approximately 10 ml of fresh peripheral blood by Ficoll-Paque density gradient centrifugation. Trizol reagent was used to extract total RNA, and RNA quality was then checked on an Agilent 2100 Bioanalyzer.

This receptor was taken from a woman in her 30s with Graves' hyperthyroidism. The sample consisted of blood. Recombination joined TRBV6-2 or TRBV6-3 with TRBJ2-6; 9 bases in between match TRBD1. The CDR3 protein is CASSIQGALGANVLTF. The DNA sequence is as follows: TGTGCCAGCAGTATACAGGGGGCACTGGGGGCCAACGTCCTGACTTTC.